This TCR beta chain appears in the sequencing data of a study of T cells in Graves' hyperthyroidism and ophthalmopathy (dated by TCRdb to about 2019). For the study in its entirety: Peripheral blood was sampled at the time of initial diagnosis, prior to any treatment. Whether ophthalmopathy could be predicted prospectively was tested in an independent validation cohort made up of 18 to 20 hyperthyroidism patients plus 17 patients who later progressed to ophthalmopathy. The approximately 98 discovery patients were randomly divided into training and test sets at a 7:3 ratio. TCR Vbeta CDR3 sequencing of 135 peripheral blood samples (approximately 44 ophthalmopathy, 70 to 85 hyperthyroidism and approximately 17 progressor patients) is reported in the paper. The study also compared thyroid tissue and blood T-cell repertoires from 6 or 7 Graves' hyperthyroidism patients. TCR V-J signatures able to tell the groups apart were searched for in a discovery cohort of 90 to 100 patients, of whom more than 40 had Graves' ophthalmopathy and 57 had stable Graves' hyperthyroidism. Once sampling was done, hyperthyroidism patients were given methimazole at a starting dose of 30 mg daily, whereas ophthalmopathy patients were given high-dose intravenous methylprednisolone.

From the germline V gene (reference sequence), CDR1 is MNHEY and CDR2 is SMNVEV. The V and J ends are trimmed by 2 bases and 7 bases, leaving 14 bases between them. The CDR3 measures 15 amino acids from cysteine to phenylalanine. Just CDR3 DNA is preserved here, 45 bases in frame from base 1. In this sample, this clonotype turned up many times. Its antigen specificity is not known. Base qualities are not at hand, and no much larger clone is one base apart. Amplification of TCR beta CDR3 regions was carried out from RNA transcripts. The first round of RT-PCR for the TCR CDR3 was performed with the HTBI primer set and the Qiagen OneStep RT-PCR kit. A second multiplex PCR round built the libraries, followed by size selection and purification. Paired-end sequencing of the libraries was performed with 100 bp reads on an Illumina HiSeq2000. The study's own analysis went as follows. SOAPnuke was used to process the raw data, throwing out any read that contained adapters or uncalled bases, had a mean Phred below 15, or lacked an exact constant-primer or identifier match. COPE v1.2.5 was used to merge the high-quality paired reads, and each unique nucleotide sequence was defined as a clonotype. MiTCR v1.1 was used to align the clonotypes against IMGT TRBV, TRBD and TRBJ reference segments. Analysis was restricted to V-J combinations with a frequency above 0.0001, which covered 98% to 99.2% of repertoires. The TCS score was defined as F50 (clonal expansion) divided by E x V (chaos), with BLOSUM62-based TCRdist calculated between CDR3 peptides within each V-J. Welch's t-statistics and random forest reduced 514 V-J features to roughly 13, which were used in a naive Bayes classifier (R e1071). TCRdb ran its own pipeline on the public reads, namely fastp trimming at Q25 and MiXCR clone calling, and kept in-frame beta chains. Identical CDR3 protein sequences are pooled into one entry, listed with their most common genes and DNA. These V and J calls originate from TCRdb's pipeline instead of the authors' own analysis. This sample is represented by hundreds of thousands of distinct CDR3 sequences; roughly 13% of them were singletons. In total, the top ten clones hold around 32% of the sample.

Beyond this particular receptor, the publication reports: Ophthalmopathy was separated from stable hyperthyroidism by a 13 V-J signature model, with roughly 88% sensitivity and about 84% specificity obtained in cross-validation and 80%/75% obtained in testing. In validation, the model predicted progression to ophthalmopathy a median of 6.5 months before onset, with about 71% sensitivity and 72.22% specificity. Sample size was not statistically predetermined, and investigators were not blinded to group allocation. Most expanded thyroid clonotypes (frequency above 0.001) were also detected in blood, suggesting blood repertoires may reflect thyroid immune responses.

Moderately to severely active disease, a Clinical Activity Score of at least 3, a NOSPECS grade of at least 4, and a duration under 3 months were present in ophthalmopathy patients. Patients with uncontrolled infections, other autoimmune diseases, pregnancy or lactation were excluded. Diagnoses were established on the basis of clinical symptoms, serum thyroxine and TRAb, thyroid ultrasound, and orbital computed tomography. PBMCs were isolated from more than 9 ml of fresh peripheral blood by Ficoll-Paque density gradient centrifugation. Total RNA was extracted with Trizol reagent, and quality was checked on an Agilent 2100 Bioanalyzer.

The sequence was collected from a woman in her forties with Graves' ophthalmopathy. Specimen: blood. The rearranged chain carries TRBV27 and TRBJ2-2; TRBD2 is possibly the D segment (6 matching bases). Here is the DNA: TGTGCCAGCAGTTTAGGCGGGAATGGAGGCGGGGAGCTGTTTTTT. It encodes CASSLGGNGGGELFF.